Listed below are T cell receptor beta chains from one sample, sequenced in a study of T cells in localized non-small cell lung cancer. Sequenced by immunoSEQ multiplex PCR; TCRdb stores in-frame clones only, minus some. The table shows some 71,000 clones, with just under 85% occurring only once. The specimen comprised peripheral blood, sampled before any cancer treatment. The receptors come from a female donor at least 60 years old with stage I lung adenocarcinoma. Each CDR3 is given with its conserved first and last residue. D genes are given only for firm matches. Some rows mark clone size as missing; the rest say once, few, many or name a class of expanded clone.

v_gene: TRBV7-3; j_gene: TRBJ2-7; d_gene: TRBD2; abundance: -; CDR3nt: TGTGCCAGCAGCTCTGGACTAGCCAGCGAGCAGTACTTC; CDR3aa: CASSSGLASEQYF
v_gene: TRBV5-1; j_gene: TRBJ1-3; d_gene: -; abundance: few; CDR3nt: TGCGCCAGCAGCTTGGACATTACCTCTGGAAACACCATATATTTT; CDR3aa: CASSLDITSGNTIYF
v_gene: TRBV5-6; j_gene: TRBJ2-3; d_gene: -; abundance: few; CDR3nt: TGTGCCAGCAGCTTGGTAACGACAGGTACGCAGTATTTT; CDR3aa: CASSLVTTGTQYF
v_gene: TRBV5-4; j_gene: TRBJ1-2; d_gene: -; abundance: -; CDR3nt: TGTGCCAGCAGCTTACCCAGGAACTATGGCTACACCTTC; CDR3aa: CASSLPRNYGYTF
v_gene: TRBV11-3; j_gene: TRBJ2-1; d_gene: -; abundance: -; CDR3nt: TGTGCCAGCAGCTCGCACAATGAGCAGTTCTTC; CDR3aa: CASSSHNEQFF
v_gene: TRBV19; j_gene: TRBJ1-2; d_gene: -; abundance: -; CDR3nt: TGTGCCAGTAGTATAGGTGGCACAAGCTATGGCTACACCTTC; CDR3aa: CASSIGGTSYGYTF
v_gene: TRBV5-4; j_gene: TRBJ1-1; d_gene: TRBD1; abundance: -; CDR3nt: TGTGCCAGCAGCGGGGGACAGGGGGACACTGAAGCTTTCTTT; CDR3aa: CASSGGQGDTEAFF
v_gene: TRBV4-1; j_gene: TRBJ2-7; d_gene: TRBD1; abundance: -; CDR3nt: TGCGCCAGCAGCCAAGTGGGACAGGGGAACGAGCAGTACTTC; CDR3aa: CASSQVGQGNEQYF
v_gene: TRBV11-2; j_gene: TRBJ2-5; d_gene: -; abundance: -; CDR3nt: TGTGCCACCGGCCGCAGCGAGACCCAGTACTTC; CDR3aa: CATGRSETQYF
v_gene: TRBV14; j_gene: TRBJ2-2; d_gene: -; abundance: -; CDR3nt: TGTGCCAGCAGCCTGCGGAGAAGGGAGCTGTTTTTT; CDR3aa: CASSLRRRELFF
v_gene: TRBV2; j_gene: TRBJ2-7; d_gene: -; abundance: -; CDR3nt: TGTGCCAGCAGTACACAGGGTACGGAAGCCTACGAGCAGTACTTC; CDR3aa: CASSTQGTEAYEQYF
v_gene: TRBV4-1; j_gene: TRBJ2-1; d_gene: TRBD2; abundance: -; CDR3nt: TGCGCCAGCAGCCAAGATTTGTCTAGCGGGAGGGTGGGTGAGCAGTTCTTC; CDR3aa: CASSQDLSSGRVGEQFF
v_gene: TRBV7-8; j_gene: TRBJ2-7; d_gene: TRBD2; abundance: -; CDR3nt: TGTGCCAGCAGCCCCCCATCGCGGGGGAGTAACGAGCAGTACTTC; CDR3aa: CASSPPSRGSNEQYF
v_gene: TRBV29-1; j_gene: TRBJ1-1; d_gene: -; abundance: -; CDR3nt: TGCAGCGTTGAATCCCTAGGGGGCACTGAAGCTTTCTTT; CDR3aa: CSVESLGGTEAFF
v_gene: TRBV30; j_gene: TRBJ2-5; d_gene: -; abundance: once; CDR3nt: TGTGCCTGGAGTTCACAGGGACGGGAGACCCAGTACTTC; CDR3aa: CAWSSQGRETQYF
v_gene: TRBV30; j_gene: TRBJ2-3; d_gene: -; abundance: -; CDR3nt: TGTGCCTGGGGCAGGGGAGGGGGCACAGATACGCAGTATTTT; CDR3aa: CAWGRGGGTDTQYF
v_gene: TRBV5-4; j_gene: TRBJ1-2; d_gene: -; abundance: -; CDR3nt: TGTGCCAGCAGCTTGGAAGGGTTGGCCCAGGGAGGCTACACCTTC; CDR3aa: CASSLEGLAQGGYTF
v_gene: TRBV2; j_gene: TRBJ1-1; d_gene: -; abundance: few; CDR3nt: TGTGCCAGCAGTCCCACAGGGATTGATCGCACTGAAGCTTTCTTT; CDR3aa: CASSPTGIDRTEAFF
v_gene: TRBV29-1; j_gene: TRBJ1-1; d_gene: -; abundance: -; CDR3nt: TGCAGCGCTACGTGGGGACTGGGCACTGAAGCTTTCTTT; CDR3aa: CSATWGLGTEAFF
v_gene: TRBV13; j_gene: TRBJ1-4; d_gene: TRBD1; abundance: -; CDR3nt: TGTGCCAGCAGCTTAGGCCACGGCTGGACAGGGGAAAAACTGTTTTTT; CDR3aa: CASSLGHGWTGEKLFF
v_gene: TRBV19; j_gene: TRBJ1-1; d_gene: -; abundance: -; CDR3nt: TGTGCCAGTCGAGACAGGAGCAGATTTGAAGCTTTCTTT; CDR3aa: CASRDRSRFEAFF
v_gene: TRBV7-9; j_gene: TRBJ1-5; d_gene: -; abundance: -; CDR3nt: TGTGCCAGCGCCCGGGGGGTCAATCAGCCCCAGCATTTT; CDR3aa: CASARGVNQPQHF
v_gene: TRBV6-1; j_gene: TRBJ2-7; d_gene: -; abundance: -; CDR3nt: TGTGCCAGCAGTGTTAGCGGAGCCTCCTACGAGCAGTACTTC; CDR3aa: CASSVSGASYEQYF
v_gene: TRBV7-9; j_gene: TRBJ2-1; d_gene: -; abundance: -; CDR3nt: TGTGCCAGCAGCTTAAGGCCAGCCCCGTCGGGTGATGAGCAGTTCTTC; CDR3aa: CASSLRPAPSGDEQFF